These 12 T cell receptor beta chains originate from one sample sequenced in a study of blood T cells in healthy people across ages. Through a sample-barcoded 5' primer and a J-beta primer mix, a second PCR was run for about 6 to 11 cycles. One entry per CDR3 protein results from TCRdb running MiXCR on the 5' RACE reads. Seen here are about a million distinct CDR3 sequences, around 54% observed once, and the top ten hold about a fifth. Sequences were obtained from blood. The receptors shown here come from a woman aged 55-75 years in good health.

This clonotype was counted once. The chain is built from TRBV7-2 and TRBJ2-3, with 7 bases lining up with TRBD1. This CDR3 has 15 amino acids. The germline V gene encodes CDR1 SGHTA and CDR2 FQGNSA. V was clipped by 5 bases and J by 6 bases; unmatched bases: 11. Here the CDR3 reads CASSARLTGEDTQYF. The CDR3 DNA reads as TGTGCCAGCAGCGCAAGATTAACAGGGGAGGATACGCAGTATTTT.

Only one count was recorded for this clonotype. The chain employs TRBV20-1 and TRBJ2-3; tentative D call: TRBD2 (6 bases). The CDR3 covers 15 residues. Trimming shortened V by 5 bases and J by 5 bases, and 20 bases separated the two germline ends. Germline CDR1 is DFQATT and CDR2 is SNEGSKA (reference sequence). CDR3 in amino acids: CSAGPLARTGDTQYF. In DNA, the CDR3 is TGCAGTGCTGGACCACTAGCAAGGACTGGAGATACGCAGTATTTT.

This clonotype was seen more than once but under ten times. The CDR3 DNA follows: TGTGCCAGCAGCCCAACAGGGCGGCGATATGGCTACACCTTC. Protein sequence: CASSPTGRRYGYTF. The V and J genes are TRBV14 and TRBJ1-2; a weak D match, TRBD1 (6 bases). The V gene lost 4 bases and the J gene lost 5 bases, with 14 bases spanning the gap. Germline lookup yields CDR1 SGHDN and CDR2 FVKESK. The CDR3 totals 14 residues.

The rearrangement links TRBV7-9 to TRBJ2-7; D unclear. The CDR3 is 14 amino acids. Trimming removed 5 bases from V and 2 bases from J, with 13 bases in between. From germline, CDR1 is SEHNR and CDR2 FQNEAQ (reference sequence). For the CDR3, the DNA is TGTGCCAGCAGCACTGCGTTGAAGGCCTACGAGCAGTACTTC. Translation: CASSTALKAYEQYF.

The rearrangement links TRBV10-3 to TRBJ1-4; D gene unclear. The germline V gene encodes CDR1 ENHRY and CDR2 SYGVKD. The germline V and J ends were trimmed by 6 bases and 5 bases, with 10 bases remaining between them. This CDR3 has 13 residues. CDR3 nucleotide sequence: TGTGCCATCAGGAGGACGGAGAATGAAAAACTGTTTTTT. Residues: CAIRRTENEKLFF.

This clonotype has only one observation. This sequence joins TRBV7-6 and TRBJ2-7; D gene unclear. CDR3 length: 14 amino acids. Per germline, CDR1 SGHVS and CDR2 FNYEAQ. V dropped 3 bases and J dropped 3 bases, with 12 bases sitting between them. The DNA of the CDR3 is TGTGCCAGCAGCTTGGCTACGGGTTTCTACGAGCAGTACTTC. Amino acids: CASSLATGFYEQYF.

The table lists this clonotype with a few counts. This chain links TRBV29-1 with TRBJ2-5; a possible D gene is TRBD2 (7 bases). The CDR3 totals 12 residues. Trimming pared 5 bases from V and 11 bases from J, leaving 18 bases between. Germline CDR1 reads SQVTM; CDR2 reads ANQGSEA. In DNA form, the CDR3 reads TGCAGCGTTAAGAGGGGGGCGGGGGAGCAGTACTTC. Its protein is CSVKRGAGEQYF.

The rearrangement uses TRBV7-7 and TRBJ2-5; 9 positions agree with TRBD2. Germline loops: CDR1 SSHAT, CDR2 FNYEAQ (reference sequence). CDR3 length equals 14 residues. The V gene end was trimmed by 5 bases and the J gene end by 5 bases; junction bases not matched to a gene: 6. CDR3 DNA sequence: TGTGCCAGCAGCCAAACGGGACTAGCTGAGACCCAGTACTTC. This codes for CASSQTGLAETQYF.

The V call is TRBV4-1, the J call TRBJ2-7, with 9 nucleotides matching TRBD2. Trimming took 4 bases from V and 2 from J; bases not matched to a gene: 9. Germline CDR1 is MGHRA and CDR2 is YSYEKL. The CDR3 has 16 residues. CDR3 loop: CASSRGPSGITYEQYF. In DNA, the CDR3 is TGCGCCAGCAGCCGAGGGCCTAGCGGGATCACCTACGAGCAGTACTTC.

The gene calls are TRBV18 and TRBJ1-2; D remains unclear. Germline CDR1 is KGHSH and CDR2 is LQKENI. The CDR3 runs to 14 residues. Trimming took off 3 bases at V and 0 bases at J, with 8 bases between the two ends. CDR3 residues: CASSPGRSNYGYTF. The CDR3 nucleotides read TGTGCCAGCTCACCCGGCAGATCTAACTATGGCTACACCTTC.

On this clonotype itself: The junction shows a germline mismatch at one end, possibly a read error. J is TRBJ2-1 and V is TRBV20-1; weak D call: TRBD1 (6 bases). This CDR3 contains 14 residues. Germline V gives CDR1 DFQATT, CDR2 SNEGSKA (reference sequence). The CDR3 nucleotides are TGCAGTGCTAGAGATCCCAAGGGGGACAAGGAGCAGTTCTTC. Translated: CSARDPKGDKEQFF.

CDR3 sequence reads: CSAREDSYNSPLHF. As DNA, the CDR3 is TGCAGTGCTAGAGAAGACTCCTATAATTCACCCCTCCACTTT. The chain links TRBV20-1 to TRBJ1-6; the D is unclear. V lost 0 bases and J lost 0, with 3 bases in between. Germline CDR1 is DFQATT and CDR2 is SNEGSKA (reference sequence). The CDR3 has 14 residues.